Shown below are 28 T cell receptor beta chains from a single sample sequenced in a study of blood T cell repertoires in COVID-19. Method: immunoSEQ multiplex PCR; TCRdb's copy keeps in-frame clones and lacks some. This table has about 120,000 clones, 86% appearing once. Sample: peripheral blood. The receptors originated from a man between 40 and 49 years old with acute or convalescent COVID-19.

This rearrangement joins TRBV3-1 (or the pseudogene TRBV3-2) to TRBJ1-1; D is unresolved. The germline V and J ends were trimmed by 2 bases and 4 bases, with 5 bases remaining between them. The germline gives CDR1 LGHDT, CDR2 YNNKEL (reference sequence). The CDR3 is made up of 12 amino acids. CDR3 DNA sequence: TGTGCCAGCAGCCAAAGTAGCACTGAAGCTTTCTTT. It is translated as CASSQSSTEAFF.

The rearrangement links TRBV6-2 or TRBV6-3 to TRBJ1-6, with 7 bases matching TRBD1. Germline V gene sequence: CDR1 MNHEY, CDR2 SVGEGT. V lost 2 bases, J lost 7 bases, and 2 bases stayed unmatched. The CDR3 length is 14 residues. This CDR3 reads CASSYAGGNSPLHF. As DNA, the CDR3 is TGTGCCAGCAGTTACGCAGGGGGGAATTCACCCCTCCACTTT.

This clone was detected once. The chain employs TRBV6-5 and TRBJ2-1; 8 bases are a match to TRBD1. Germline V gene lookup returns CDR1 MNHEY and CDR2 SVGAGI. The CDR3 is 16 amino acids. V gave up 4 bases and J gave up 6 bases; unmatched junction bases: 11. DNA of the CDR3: TGTGCCAGCAGTTTCCTACAGGGGGTGGAACCCAATGAGCAGTTCTTC. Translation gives CASSFLQGVEPNEQFF.

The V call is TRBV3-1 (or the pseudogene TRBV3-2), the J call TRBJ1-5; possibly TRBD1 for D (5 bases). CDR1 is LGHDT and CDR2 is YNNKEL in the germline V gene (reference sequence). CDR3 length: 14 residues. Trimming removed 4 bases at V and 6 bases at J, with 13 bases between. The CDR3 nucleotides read TGTGCCAGCAGCCCTAGGGAGGGGCGTCAGCCCCAGCATTTT. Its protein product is CASSPREGRQPQHF.

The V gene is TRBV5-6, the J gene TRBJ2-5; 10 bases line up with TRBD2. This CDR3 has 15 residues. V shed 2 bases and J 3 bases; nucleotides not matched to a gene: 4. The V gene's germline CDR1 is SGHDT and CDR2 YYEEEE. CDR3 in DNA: TGTGCCAGCAGCTTCGGGACTAGCGAAAAAGAGACCCAGTACTTC. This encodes CASSFGTSEKETQYF.

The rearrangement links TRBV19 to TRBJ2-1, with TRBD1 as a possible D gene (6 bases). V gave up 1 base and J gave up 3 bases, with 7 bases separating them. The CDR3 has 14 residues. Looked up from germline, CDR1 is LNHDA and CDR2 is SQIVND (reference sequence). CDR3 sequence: CASSIGDIYNEQFF. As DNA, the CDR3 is TGTGCCAGTAGTATAGGGGACATCTACAATGAGCAGTTCTTC.

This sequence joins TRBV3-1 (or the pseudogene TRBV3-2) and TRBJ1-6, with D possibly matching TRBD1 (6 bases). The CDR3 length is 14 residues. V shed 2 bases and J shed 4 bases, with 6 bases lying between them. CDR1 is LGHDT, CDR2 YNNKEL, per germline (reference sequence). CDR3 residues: CASSQQGYNSPLHF. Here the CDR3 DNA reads TGTGCCAGCAGCCAACAGGGGTATAATTCACCCCTCCACTTT.

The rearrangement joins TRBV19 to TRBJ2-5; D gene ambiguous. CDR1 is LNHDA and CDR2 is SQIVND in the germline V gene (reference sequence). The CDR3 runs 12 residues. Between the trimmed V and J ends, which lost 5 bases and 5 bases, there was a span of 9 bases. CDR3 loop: CASSSGGETQYF. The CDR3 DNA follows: TGTGCCAGTAGTTCAGGTGGGGAGACCCAGTACTTC.

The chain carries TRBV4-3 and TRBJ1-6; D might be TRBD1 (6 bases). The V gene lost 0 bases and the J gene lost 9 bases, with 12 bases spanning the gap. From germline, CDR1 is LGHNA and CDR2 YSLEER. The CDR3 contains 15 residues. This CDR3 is CASSQDLQGSSPLHF. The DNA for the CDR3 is TGCGCCAGCAGCCAAGATTTGCAGGGGAGTTCACCCCTCCACTTT.

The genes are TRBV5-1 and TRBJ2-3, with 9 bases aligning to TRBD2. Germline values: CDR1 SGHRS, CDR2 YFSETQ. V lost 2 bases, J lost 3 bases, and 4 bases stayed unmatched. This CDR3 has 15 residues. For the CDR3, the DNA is TGCGCCAGCAGCTTTGGTCTAGCGGGAACAGATACGCAGTATTTT. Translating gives CASSFGLAGTDTQYF.

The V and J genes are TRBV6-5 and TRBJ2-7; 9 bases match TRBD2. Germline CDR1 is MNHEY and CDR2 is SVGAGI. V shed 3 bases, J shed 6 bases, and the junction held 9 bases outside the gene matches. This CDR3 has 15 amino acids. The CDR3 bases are TGTGCCAGCAGTTATGACGCGGGGGGGCCCTCCGAGCAGTACTTC. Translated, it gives CASSYDAGGPSEQYF.

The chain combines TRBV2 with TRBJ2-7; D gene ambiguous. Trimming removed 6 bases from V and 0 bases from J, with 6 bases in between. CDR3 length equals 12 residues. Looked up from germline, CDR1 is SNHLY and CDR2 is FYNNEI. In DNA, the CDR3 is TGTGCCAGCAGCCCTAGCTCCTACGAGCAGTACTTC. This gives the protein CASSPSSYEQYF.

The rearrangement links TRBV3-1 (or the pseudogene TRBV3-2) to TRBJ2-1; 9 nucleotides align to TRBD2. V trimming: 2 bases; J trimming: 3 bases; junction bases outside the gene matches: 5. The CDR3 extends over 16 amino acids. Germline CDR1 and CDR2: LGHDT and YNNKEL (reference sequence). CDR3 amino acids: CASSQHGTSSYNEQFF. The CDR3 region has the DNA TGTGCCAGCAGCCAACATGGGACTAGCAGCTACAATGAGCAGTTCTTC.

CDR3 sequence reads: CASSESIPGLALETQYF. CDR3 nucleotide sequence: TGTGCCAGCAGTGAATCAATCCCGGGACTAGCTTTGGAGACCCAGTACTTC. The J gene is TRBJ2-5, the V gene TRBV25-1, with 9 positions matching TRBD2. The length of the CDR3 is 17 residues. Germline V gene sequence: CDR1 MGHDK, CDR2 SYGVNS. Trimming at V came to 1 base and at J to 5 bases, leaving 11 bases not matched to a gene.

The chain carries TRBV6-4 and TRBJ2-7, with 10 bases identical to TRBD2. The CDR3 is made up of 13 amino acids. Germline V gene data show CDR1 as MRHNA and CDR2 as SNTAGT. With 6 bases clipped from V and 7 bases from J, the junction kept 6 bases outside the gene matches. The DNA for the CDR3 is TGTGCCAGCAGCCTTATAGCGGGAGGAGAGCAGTACTTC. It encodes CASSLIAGGEQYF.

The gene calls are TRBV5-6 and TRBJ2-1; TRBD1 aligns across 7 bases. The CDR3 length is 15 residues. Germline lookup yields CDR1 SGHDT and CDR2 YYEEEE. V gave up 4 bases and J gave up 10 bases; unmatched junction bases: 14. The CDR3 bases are TGTGCCAGCAGCGCGGACAGGCCCAAACAGAGGGAGCAGTTCTTC. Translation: CASSADRPKQREQFF. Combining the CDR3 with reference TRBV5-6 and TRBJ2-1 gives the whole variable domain DAGVTQSPTHLIKTRGQQVTLRCSPKSGHDTVSWYQQALGQGPQFIFQYYEEEERQRGNFPDRFSGHQFPNYSSELNVNALLLGDSALYLCASSADRPKQREQFFGPGTRLTVL.

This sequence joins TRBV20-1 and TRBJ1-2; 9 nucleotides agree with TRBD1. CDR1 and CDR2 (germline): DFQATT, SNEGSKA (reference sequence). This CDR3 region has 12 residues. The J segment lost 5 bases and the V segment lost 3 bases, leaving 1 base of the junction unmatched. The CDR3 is CSASGTGYGYTF. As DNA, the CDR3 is TGCAGTGCTAGTGGGACAGGGTATGGCTACACCTTC.

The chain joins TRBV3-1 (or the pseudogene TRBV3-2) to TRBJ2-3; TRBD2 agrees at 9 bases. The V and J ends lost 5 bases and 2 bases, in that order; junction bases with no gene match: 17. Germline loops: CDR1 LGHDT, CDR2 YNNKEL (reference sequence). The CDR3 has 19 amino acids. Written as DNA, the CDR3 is TGTGCCAGCAGCACCATCAGGGCTAGCGGGGTTAGAAACACAGATACGCAGTATTTT. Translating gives CASSTIRASGVRNTDTQYF.

CDR3 amino acids: CASGTGVNQPQHF. The DNA of the CDR3 is TGTGCGTCCGGGACAGGGGTTAATCAGCCCCAGCATTTT. The rearrangement links TRBV30 to TRBJ1-5; 10 bases are a match to TRBD1. This CDR3 is built from 13 residues. Per germline, CDR1 GTSNPN and CDR2 SVGIG (reference sequence).

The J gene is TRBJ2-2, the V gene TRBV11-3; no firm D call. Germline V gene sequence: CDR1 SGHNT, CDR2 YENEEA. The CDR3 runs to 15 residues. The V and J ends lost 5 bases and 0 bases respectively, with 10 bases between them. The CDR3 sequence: CASSATPSNTGELFF. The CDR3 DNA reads TGTGCCAGCAGCGCGACACCCTCGAACACCGGGGAGCTGTTTTTT.

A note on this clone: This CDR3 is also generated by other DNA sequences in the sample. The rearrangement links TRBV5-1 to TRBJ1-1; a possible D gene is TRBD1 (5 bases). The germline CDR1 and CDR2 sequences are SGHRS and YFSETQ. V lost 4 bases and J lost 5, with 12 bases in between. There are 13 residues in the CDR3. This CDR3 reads CASSLAGVTEAFF. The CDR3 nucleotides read TGCGCCAGCAGCCTCGCGGGGGTAACTGAAGCTTTCTTT.

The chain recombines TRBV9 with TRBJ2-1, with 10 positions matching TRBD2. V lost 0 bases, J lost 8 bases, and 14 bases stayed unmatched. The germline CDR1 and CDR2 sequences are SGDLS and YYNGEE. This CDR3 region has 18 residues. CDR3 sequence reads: CASSVAPLAGDPTDEQFF. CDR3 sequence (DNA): TGTGCCAGCAGCGTAGCTCCCCTAGCGGGAGATCCTACGGATGAGCAGTTCTTC.

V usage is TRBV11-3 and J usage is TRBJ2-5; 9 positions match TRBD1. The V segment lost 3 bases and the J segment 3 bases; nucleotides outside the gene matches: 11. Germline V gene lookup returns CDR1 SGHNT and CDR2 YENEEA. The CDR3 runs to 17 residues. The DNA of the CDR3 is TGTGCCAGCAGCTTGGGGGACAGGGCAATCGAAGAAGAGACCCAGTACTTC. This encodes CASSLGDRAIEEETQYF.

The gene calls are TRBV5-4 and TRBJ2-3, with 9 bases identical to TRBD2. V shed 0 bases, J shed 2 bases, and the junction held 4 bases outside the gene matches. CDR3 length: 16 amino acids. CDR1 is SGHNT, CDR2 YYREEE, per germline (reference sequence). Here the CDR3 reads CASSLVAGGNTDTQYF. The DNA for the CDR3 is TGTGCCAGCAGCTTGGTGGCGGGAGGGAACACAGATACGCAGTATTTT.

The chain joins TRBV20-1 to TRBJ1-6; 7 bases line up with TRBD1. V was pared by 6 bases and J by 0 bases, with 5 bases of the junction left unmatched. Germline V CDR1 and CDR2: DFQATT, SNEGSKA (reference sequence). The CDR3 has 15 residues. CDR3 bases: TGCAGTGCCAGTAGGGACAGCTCCTATAATTCACCCCTCCACTTT. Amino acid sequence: CSASRDSSYNSPLHF.

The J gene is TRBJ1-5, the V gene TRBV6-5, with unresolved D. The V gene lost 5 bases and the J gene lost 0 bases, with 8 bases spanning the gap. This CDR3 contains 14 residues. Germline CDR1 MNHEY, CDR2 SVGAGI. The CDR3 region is CASSKSVSNQPQHF. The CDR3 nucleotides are TGTGCCAGCAGTAAGTCAGTTAGCAATCAGCCCCAGCATTTT.

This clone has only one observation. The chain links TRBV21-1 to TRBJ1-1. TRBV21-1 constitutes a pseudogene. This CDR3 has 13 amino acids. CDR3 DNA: TGTGCCAGCCTATCGGCGGCGGGCCCTGAAGCTTTCTTT. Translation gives CASLSAAGPEAFF.

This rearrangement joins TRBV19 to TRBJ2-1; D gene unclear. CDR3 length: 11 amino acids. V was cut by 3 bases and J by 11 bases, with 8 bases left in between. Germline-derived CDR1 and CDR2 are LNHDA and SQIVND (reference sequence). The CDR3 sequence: CASSIEHQQFF. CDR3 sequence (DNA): TGTGCCAGTAGTATCGAGCATCAGCAGTTCTTC. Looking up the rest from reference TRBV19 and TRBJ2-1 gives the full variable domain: DGGITQSPKYLFRKEGQNVTLSCEQNLNHDAMYWYRQDPGQGLRLIYYSQIVNDFQKGDIAEGYSVSREKKESFPLTVTSAQKNPTAFYLCASSIEHQQFFGPGTRLTVL.